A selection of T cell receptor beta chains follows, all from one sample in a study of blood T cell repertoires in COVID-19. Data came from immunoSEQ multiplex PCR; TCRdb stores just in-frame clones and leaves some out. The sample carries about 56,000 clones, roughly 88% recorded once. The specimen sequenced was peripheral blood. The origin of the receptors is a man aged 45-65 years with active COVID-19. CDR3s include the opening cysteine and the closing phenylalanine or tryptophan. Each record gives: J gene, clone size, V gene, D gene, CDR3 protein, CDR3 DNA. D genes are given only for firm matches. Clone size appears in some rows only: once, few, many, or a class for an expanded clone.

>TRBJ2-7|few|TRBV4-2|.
CASSQDPGEYEQYF
TGTGCCAGCAGCCAAGACCCAGGGGAGTACGAGCAGTACTTC
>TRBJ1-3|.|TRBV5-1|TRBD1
CASSALGQGSGNTIYF
TGCGCCAGCAGCGCATTGGGACAGGGGTCTGGAAACACCATATATTTT
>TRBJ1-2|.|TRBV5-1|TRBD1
CASSPYTDRAYGYTF
TGCGCCAGCAGCCCCTATACAGACAGGGCCTATGGCTACACCTTC
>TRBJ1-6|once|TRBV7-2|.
CASSFSNVYNSPLHF
TGTGCCAGCAGCTTTTCTAACGTTTATAATTCACCCCTCCACTTT
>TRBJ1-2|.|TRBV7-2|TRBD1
CASSLATTGDGYTF
TGTGCCAGCAGCTTAGCCACGACAGGGGATGGCTACACCTTC
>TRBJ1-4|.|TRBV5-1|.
CASSLGRGDEKLFF
TGCGCCAGCAGCTTGGGAAGGGGTGATGAAAAACTGTTTTTT
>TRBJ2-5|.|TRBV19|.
CASTEQGKETQYF
TGTGCCAGTACAGAACAGGGAAAAGAGACCCAGTACTTC
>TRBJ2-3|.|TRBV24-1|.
CATSAQSDTQYF
TGTGCCACCAGTGCCCAATCAGATACGCAGTATTTT
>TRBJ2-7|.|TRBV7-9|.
CASSRKRAGWEEQYF
TGTGCCAGCAGCCGTAAGCGAGCGGGTTGGGAGGAGCAGTACTTC
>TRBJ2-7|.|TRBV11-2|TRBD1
CASSPQTGTYEQYF
TGTGCCAGCAGCCCGCAGACAGGGACCTACGAGCAGTACTTC
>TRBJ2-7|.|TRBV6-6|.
CASTRTLEGYEQYF
TGTGCCAGCACCCGGACTCTGGAGGGTTACGAGCAGTACTTC
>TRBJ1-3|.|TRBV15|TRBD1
CATSIRTGGNTIYF
TGTGCCACCAGTATTCGGACAGGAGGAAACACCATATATTTT
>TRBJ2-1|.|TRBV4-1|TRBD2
CASSQVVGGYNEQFF
TGCGCCAGCAGCCAAGTCGTCGGGGGGTACAATGAGCAGTTCTTC
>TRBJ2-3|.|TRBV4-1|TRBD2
CASSQGARRGGEADTQYF
TGCGCCAGCAGCCAAGGTGCCCGGCGGGGGGGCGAGGCAGATACGCAGTATTTT
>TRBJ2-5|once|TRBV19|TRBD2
CASSMGTSGVLYQETQYF
TGTGCCAGTAGTATGGGGACTAGCGGGGTTCTGTACCAAGAGACCCAGTACTTC
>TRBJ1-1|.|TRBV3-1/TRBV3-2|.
CASSQGQGGTEAFF
TGTGCCAGCAGCCAAGGCCAGGGTGGCACTGAAGCTTTCTTT
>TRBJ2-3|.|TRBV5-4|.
CASILWGVRTDTQYF
TGTGCCAGCATCCTGTGGGGGGTAAGGACAGATACGCAGTATTTT
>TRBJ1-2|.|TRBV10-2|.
CASSDMAGTNYGYTF
TGCGCCAGCAGTGATATGGCAGGGACTAACTATGGCTACACCTTC
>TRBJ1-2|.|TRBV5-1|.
CASSFGGSAYGYTF
TGCGCCAGCAGCTTCGGCGGGAGTGCCTATGGCTACACCTTC
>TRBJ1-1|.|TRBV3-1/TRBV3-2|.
CASSYGQINTEAFF
TGTGCCAGCAGCTATGGACAGATCAACACTGAAGCTTTCTTT
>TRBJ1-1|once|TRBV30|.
CAWSVPNFRGRTEAFF
TGTGCCTGGAGTGTCCCTAACTTCCGGGGTAGGACTGAAGCTTTCTTT
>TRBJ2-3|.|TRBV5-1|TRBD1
CASSKTGGGTDTQYF
TGCGCCAGCAGCAAGACAGGGGGAGGCACAGATACGCAGTATTTT
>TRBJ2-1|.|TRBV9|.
CASSVELAHNEQFF
TGTGCCAGCAGCGTAGAGCTAGCCCACAATGAGCAGTTCTTC
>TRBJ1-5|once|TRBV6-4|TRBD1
CASSEQGQGGQPQHF
TGTGCCAGCAGTGAGCAAGGACAGGGAGGTCAGCCCCAGCATTTT
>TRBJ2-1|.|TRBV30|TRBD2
CAWTPTGLAGEQFF
TGTGCCTGGACCCCCACCGGCCTAGCGGGCGAGCAGTTCTTC
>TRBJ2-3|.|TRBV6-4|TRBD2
CASSASGGTDTQYF
TGTGCCAGCAGTGCGAGCGGGGGGACAGATACGCAGTATTTT
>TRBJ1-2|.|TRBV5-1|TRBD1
CASSLAYDRANYGYTF
TGCGCCAGCAGCTTGGCCTACGACAGGGCTAACTATGGCTACACCTTC
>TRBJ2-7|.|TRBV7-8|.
CASSLGTSSYEQYF
TGTGCCAGCAGCTTAGGAACTAGCTCCTACGAGCAGTACTTC
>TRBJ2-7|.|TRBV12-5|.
CASGFPPGHEQYF
TGTGCTAGTGGTTTTCCCCCAGGCCACGAGCAGTACTTC
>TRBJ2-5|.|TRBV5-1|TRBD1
CASSYLDRIQETQYF
TGCGCCAGCAGCTACCTGGACAGGATCCAAGAGACCCAGTACTTC
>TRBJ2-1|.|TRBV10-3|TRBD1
CAISEGTGNNEQFF
TGTGCCATCAGTGAGGGGACAGGGAACAATGAGCAGTTCTTC
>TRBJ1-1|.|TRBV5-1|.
CASSLMKGRTEAFF
TGCGCCAGCAGCTTGATGAAGGGGCGGACTGAAGCTTTCTTT
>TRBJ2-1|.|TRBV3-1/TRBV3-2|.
CASSQYGGHYNEQFF
TGTGCCAGCAGCCAATACGGGGGGCACTACAATGAGCAGTTCTTC
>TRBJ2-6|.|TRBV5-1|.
CASKQQAISGANVLTF
TGCGCCAGCAAACAACAGGCGATCTCTGGGGCCAACGTCCTGACTTTC
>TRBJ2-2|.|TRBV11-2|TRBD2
CASSPRGIQRGFTGELFF
TGTGCCAGCAGCCCTAGGGGTATCCAGCGGGGCTTTACCGGGGAGCTGTTTTTT
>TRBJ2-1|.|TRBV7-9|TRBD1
CASSHHRGTDYNEQFF
TGTGCCAGCAGCCACCACAGGGGGACGGATTACAATGAGCAGTTCTTC
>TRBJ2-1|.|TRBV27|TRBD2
CASSPPRLAGGPREQFF
TGTGCCAGCAGCCCCCCTAGACTAGCGGGGGGGCCACGTGAGCAGTTCTTC
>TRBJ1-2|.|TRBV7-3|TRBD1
CASSSGTAYGYTF
TGTGCCAGCAGCTCCGGGACAGCCTATGGCTACACCTTC
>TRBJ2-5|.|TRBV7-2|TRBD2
CASSLGTSIETQYF
TGTGCCAGCAGCTTAGGGACTAGCATAGAGACCCAGTACTTC
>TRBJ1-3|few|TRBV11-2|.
CASSFRGNTIYF
TGTGCCAGCAGCTTTCGGGGAAACACCATATATTTT
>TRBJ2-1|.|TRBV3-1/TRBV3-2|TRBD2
CASSLRGGVNNEQFF
TGTGCCAGCAGCCTACGGGGAGGGGTGAATAATGAGCAGTTCTTC
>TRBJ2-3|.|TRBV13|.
CASSPTGDTQYF
TGTGCCAGCAGCCCTACGGGAGATACGCAGTATTTT
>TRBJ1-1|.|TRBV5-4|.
CASSLGPNTEAFF
TGTGCCAGCAGCTTGGGGCCTAACACTGAAGCTTTCTTT
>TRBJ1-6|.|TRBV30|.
CAWTRDLYNSPLHF
TGTGCCTGGACCCGGGATCTATATAATTCACCCCTCCACTTT
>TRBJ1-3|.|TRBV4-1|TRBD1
CASSRGGQGGNTIYF
TGCGCCAGCAGCCGAGGGGGCCAAGGTGGAAACACCATATATTTT
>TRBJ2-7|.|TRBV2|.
CASSEFNYEQYF
TGTGCCAGCAGTGAGTTTAACTACGAGCAGTACTTC